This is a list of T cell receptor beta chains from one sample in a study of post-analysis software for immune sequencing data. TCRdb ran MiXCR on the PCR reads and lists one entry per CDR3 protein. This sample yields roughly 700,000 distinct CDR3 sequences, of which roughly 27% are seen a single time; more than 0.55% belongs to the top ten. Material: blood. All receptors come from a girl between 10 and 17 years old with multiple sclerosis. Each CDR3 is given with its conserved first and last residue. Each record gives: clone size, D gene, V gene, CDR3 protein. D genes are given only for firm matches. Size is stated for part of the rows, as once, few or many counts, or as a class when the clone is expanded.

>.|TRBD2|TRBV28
CASRVTSGQVGPYNEQFF
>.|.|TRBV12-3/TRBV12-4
CASTLQGPTYNEQYF
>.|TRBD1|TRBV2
CASSAGQGTIHLNYGYTF
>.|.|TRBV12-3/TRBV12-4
CASSLTTTKQYF
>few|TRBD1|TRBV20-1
CSAEDRATGPLTYEQYF
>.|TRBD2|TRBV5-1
CASTSSGGADTQYF
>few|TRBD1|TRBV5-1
CASSQGQGIYGYTF
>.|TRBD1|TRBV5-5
CASSSSGQTNYDYTF
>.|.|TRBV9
CASSVVEYQVTQYF
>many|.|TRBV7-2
CASSLARGSETQYF
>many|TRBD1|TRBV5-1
CASSPGTGLDTQYF
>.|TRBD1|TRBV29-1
CSVPGTGETQYF
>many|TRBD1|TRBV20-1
CSALTGEVYNEQFF
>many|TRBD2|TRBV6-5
CASSSPGSGSGNEQFF
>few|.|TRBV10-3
CAISENGDEQFF
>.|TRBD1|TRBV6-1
CASSEQLLRDRGPDTQYF
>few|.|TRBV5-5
CASSLAASAYGYTF
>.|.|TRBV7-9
CASSNRVSGANVLTF
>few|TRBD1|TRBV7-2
CASSSAMTGIGYTF
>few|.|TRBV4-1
CASSQVSEYTQYF
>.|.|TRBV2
CASSGTIRSSYNEQFF
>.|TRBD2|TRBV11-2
CASSSSTSGRTTVKNIQYF
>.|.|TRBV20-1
CSAALANEQFF
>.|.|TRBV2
CASSPPRARTDTQYF
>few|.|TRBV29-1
CSGGHTTDTQYF
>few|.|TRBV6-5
CASSSPGKGVETQYF
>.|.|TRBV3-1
CASSQDLSSLGEKLFF
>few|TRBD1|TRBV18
CASSRWTGTRTDTQYF
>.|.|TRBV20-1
CSAKGSGETQYF
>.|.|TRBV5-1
CASNRAGDNEQFF
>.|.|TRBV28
CASREGTGISALHF
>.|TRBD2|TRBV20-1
CSARILAGPRGGYF
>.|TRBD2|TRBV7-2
CASSLGGTSGRDTQYF
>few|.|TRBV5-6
CASSLSQGWNIQYF
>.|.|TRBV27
CASSLSGMGYEQYF
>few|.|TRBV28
CASSPWGRRGQETQYF
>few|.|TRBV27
CASSYRVGSYEQYF
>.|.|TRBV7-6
CASSYIAGTYQYTDTQYF
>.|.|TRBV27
CASSLRVMNTEAFF
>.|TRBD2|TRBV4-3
CASSQVTSGFIYEQYF
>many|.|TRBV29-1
CSVDNRARAGEQFF
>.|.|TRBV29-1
CSSGPGEAQYF
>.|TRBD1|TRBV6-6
CASSYPGQGNSNQPQHF
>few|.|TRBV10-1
CASSESSNTGELFF
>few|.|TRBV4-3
CASSQDPTGPNTEAFF